One T cell receptor (beta chain) is described in this entry. The data belong to a study of blood T cell repertoires in COVID-19. Looking at the study overall: Sites in the United States, Italy and Spain provided acute and convalescent COVID-19 samples. T cells, B-cell-depleted T cells, or PBMCs provided the cDNA or gDNA that served as material.

How the authors handled the data: Nucleated cell number was recorded as an estimate derived from reference gene primer amplification. Sequencing was performed with immunoSEQ multiplex PCR; in TCRdb, only in-frame clones are kept and a portion is missing. The DNA gave D and trimming, while V, J and clone size come from that table. The repertoire includes approximately 330,000 clones, approximately 88% of them detected once, and just over 9.5% sits in the top ten. Recruited during active infection, patients (from Seattle) were subsequently followed longitudinally. The sequence was collected from a man aged 25-45 years with COVID-19, enrolled during active disease. Source material: peripheral blood.

The CDR3 coding sequence is TGCAGTGCTAGTACAGGGTCCTACGAGCAGTACTTC. It translates to CSASTGSYEQYF. This chain connects TRBV20-1 to TRBJ2-7, with D maybe TRBD1 (6 bases). The CDR3 totals 12 residues. The V end lost 3 bases, the J end lost 1 base, and 7 bases lay between the germline ends. Germline values: CDR1 DFQATT, CDR2 SNEGSKA (reference sequence).